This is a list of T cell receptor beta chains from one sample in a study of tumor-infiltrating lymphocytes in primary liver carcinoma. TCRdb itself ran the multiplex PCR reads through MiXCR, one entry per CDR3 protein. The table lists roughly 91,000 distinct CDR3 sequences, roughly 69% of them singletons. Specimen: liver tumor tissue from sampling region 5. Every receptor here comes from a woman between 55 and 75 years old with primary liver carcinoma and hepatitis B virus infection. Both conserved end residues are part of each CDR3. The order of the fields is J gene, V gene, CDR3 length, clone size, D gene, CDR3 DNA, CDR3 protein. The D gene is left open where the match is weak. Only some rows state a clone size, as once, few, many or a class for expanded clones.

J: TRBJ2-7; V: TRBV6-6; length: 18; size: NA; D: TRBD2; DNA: TGTACCGGCAGTTACCCCCGCCGCGCTGCAGCGGGAGTTTGCGAGCAGTACTTC; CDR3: CTGSYPRRAAAGVCEQYF
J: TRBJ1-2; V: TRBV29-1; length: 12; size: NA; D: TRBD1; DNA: TGCAGCGTTGGGAACAGGGGCTGTGGCTACACCTTC; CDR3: CSVGNRGCGYTF
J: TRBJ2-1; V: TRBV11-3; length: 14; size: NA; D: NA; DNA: TGTCCCAGCAGTCGTGGGCTGTCGGGGGATGAGCAGTTCTTC; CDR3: CPSSRGLSGDEQFF
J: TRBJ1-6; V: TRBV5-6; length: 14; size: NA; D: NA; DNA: TGTGTCAGCAGTTCCGGGACAATGAATTCACCCCTCCACTTT; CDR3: CVSSSGTMNSPLHF
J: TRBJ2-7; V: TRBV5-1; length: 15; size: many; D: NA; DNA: TGCGCCAGCAGCGCCTGGGACCTTGGGCCTCCCGAGCAGTACTTC; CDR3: CASSAWDLGPPEQYF
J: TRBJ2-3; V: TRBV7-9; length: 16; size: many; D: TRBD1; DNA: TGTGCCAGCAGCTTAGGGGGGACAGGACGCACAGATACGCAGTATTTT; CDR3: CASSLGGTGRTDTQYF
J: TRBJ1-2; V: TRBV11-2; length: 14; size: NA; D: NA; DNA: TGTGTCAGCAGGCCCAGACTGAATAACTATGGCTACACCTTC; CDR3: CVSRPRLNNYGYTF
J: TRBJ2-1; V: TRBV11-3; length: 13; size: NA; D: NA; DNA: TGTGCCAGCAGTGTCGGGGGCTACAGTGAGCAGTTATTC; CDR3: CASSVGGYSEQLF
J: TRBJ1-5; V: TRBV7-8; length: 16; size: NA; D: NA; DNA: TGTGCAAGCAGCTTATCAAGGGGATTGGGCAATCAGCCCCAGCATTTT; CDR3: CASSLSRGLGNQPQHF
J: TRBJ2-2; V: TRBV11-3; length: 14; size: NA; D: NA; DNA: TGTGCCAGCAGGAACCATAGGAACACCGGGGAGCTGATTTTT; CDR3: CASRNHRNTGELIF
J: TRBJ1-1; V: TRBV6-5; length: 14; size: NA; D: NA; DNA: TGTGTCAGCAGGGAGGAAGTAGGCAACACTGAAGCTTTCTTT; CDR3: CVSREEVGNTEAFF
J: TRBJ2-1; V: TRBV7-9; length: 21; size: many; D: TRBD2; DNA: TGTGCCAGCAGCTTAGTCATAGCCCGACTAGCGGCGGAGAGCTCCTACAATGAGCAGTTCTTC; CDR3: CASSLVIARLAAESSYNEQFF
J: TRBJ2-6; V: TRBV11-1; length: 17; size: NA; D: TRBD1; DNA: TGTGCCAACAGCTTCAAGGACAGGTTCTCTGGGGCCAACGCCCCGACTTTC; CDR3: CANSFKDRFSGANAPTF
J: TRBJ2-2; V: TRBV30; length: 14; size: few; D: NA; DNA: TGTGCCTGGATCTCTACGGGGTACACCGGGGAGCTGTTTTTT; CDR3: CAWISTGYTGELFF
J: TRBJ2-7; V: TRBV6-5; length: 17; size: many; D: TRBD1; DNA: TGTGCCAGCAGTTATTCCGCCCCGGGACAGAGCTCCTACGAGCAGTACTTC; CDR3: CASSYSAPGQSSYEQYF
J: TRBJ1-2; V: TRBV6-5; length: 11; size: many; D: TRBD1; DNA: TGTGCCAGCAGCAACAGGGGTGGCTACACCTTC; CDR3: CASSNRGGYTF
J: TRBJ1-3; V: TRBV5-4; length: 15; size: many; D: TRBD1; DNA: TGTGCCAGCAGCCCGGACAGGGTGGTTGGAAACACCATATATTTT; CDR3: CASSPDRVVGNTIYF
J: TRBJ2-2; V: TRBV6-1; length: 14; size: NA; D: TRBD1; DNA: TGTGCCAGCAGTACAGGGGGTAGTATGGGGGAGCTGTTTTTT; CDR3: CASSTGGSMGELFF
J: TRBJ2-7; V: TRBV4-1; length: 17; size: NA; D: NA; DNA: TGCGCCAGCAGTCAGTACCGCGGCGGAGTTGGGACCTACGAGCAGTACTTC; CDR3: CASSQYRGGVGTYEQYF
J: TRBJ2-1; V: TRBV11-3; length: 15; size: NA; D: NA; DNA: TGTGCCAGCAACCCTCGGGGCAGCGGAAACAATGAGCAGTTCTTC; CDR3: CASNPRGSGNNEQFF
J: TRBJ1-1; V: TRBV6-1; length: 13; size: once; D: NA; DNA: TGTCCCAGCAATGAATTTAAGGGTACTGAAGCTTTCTTT; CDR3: CPSNEFKGTEAFF
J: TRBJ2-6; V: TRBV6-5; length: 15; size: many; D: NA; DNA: TGTGCCAGCAGTACCATGTGGTCTGGGGCCAACGTCCTGACTTTC; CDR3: CASSTMWSGANVLTF
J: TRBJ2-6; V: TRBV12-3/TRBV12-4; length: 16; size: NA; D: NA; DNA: TGTGCCAGCAGTTTAGCGACAGGGACTAGGGCCAACTTCCTGACTTTC; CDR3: CASSLATGTRANFLTF
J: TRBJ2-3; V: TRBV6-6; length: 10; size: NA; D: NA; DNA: TGTGCCAGCGCTTCAGATACGCAGTACTTT; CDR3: CASASDTQYF
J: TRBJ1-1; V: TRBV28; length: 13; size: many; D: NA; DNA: TGTGCCACCTTGACAGTCATGAACACTGAAGCTTTCTTT; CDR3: CATLTVMNTEAFF
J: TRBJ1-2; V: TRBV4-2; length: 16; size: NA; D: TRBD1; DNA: TGTGCCAGCAGCCACGATCCCGGGCAGGGGGTGCGTGGCTACACCTTC; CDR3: CASSHDPGQGVRGYTF
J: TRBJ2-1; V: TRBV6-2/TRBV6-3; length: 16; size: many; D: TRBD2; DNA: TGTGCCAGCAGTTACCCGGGACTAGCGACTAAAAATGAGCAGTTCTTC; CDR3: CASSYPGLATKNEQFF
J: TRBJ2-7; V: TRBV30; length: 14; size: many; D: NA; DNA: TGTGCCTGGACTCTAGACTACGGCGCCTACGAGCAGTACTTC; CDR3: CAWTLDYGAYEQYF
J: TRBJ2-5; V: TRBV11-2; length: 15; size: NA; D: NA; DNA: TGTGCTAGCTGCTTAAGGCCAGCGGAACAAGAGACCCAGTACTTC; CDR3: CASCLRPAEQETQYF
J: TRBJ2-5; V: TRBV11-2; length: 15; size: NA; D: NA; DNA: TGTGCCAGCTGCTTACGACTAGTAAGGCAAGAGACCCAGTACTTC; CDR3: CASCLRLVRQETQYF
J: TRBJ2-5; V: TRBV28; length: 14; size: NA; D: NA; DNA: TGTGCCAGCAGCTTCCGGGATCAGGAAGAGACCCAGTACTTC; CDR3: CASSFRDQEETQYF
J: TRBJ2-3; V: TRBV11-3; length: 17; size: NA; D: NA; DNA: TGTGCCAGCAGCCTATCGTATCGGCCGCTACGGATAGATACGCAGTATTTT; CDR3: CASSLSYRPLRIDTQYF